Sequencing of this T cell receptor (beta chain) was carried out in a study of a mutant IDH1 vaccine in newly diagnosed glioma. Across the study: Therapy received beforehand was radiotherapy, temozolomide, or both, with most patients given both.

Study-wide results and caveats: Pseudoprogression appeared unlinked to shifts in leading peripheral T cell clonotypes. Overall, 80% to 95% of patients had vaccine-induced immune responses.

With regard to this clone: Its antigen is unidentified.

The V end lost 4 bases, the J end lost 0 bases, and 11 bases lay between the germline ends. The CDR3 length is 16 residues. The V gene's germline CDR1 is SGHRS and CDR2 YFSETQ. Method: immunoSEQ multiplex PCR; TCRdb's copy keeps in-frame clones and lacks some. Among some 68,000 clones listed, about four fifths were seen once. The sample's time point: baseline, week 1 (first vaccination visit). As to treatment: pre-vaccination baseline after standard-of-care therapy. New astrocytomas of WHO grade 3 or 4 that were IDH1-mutant and ATRX-lost were found in the donors. V and J are TRBV5-1 and TRBJ1-6; TRBD1 might be the D (5 bases). The TCR comes from a man between 50 and 59 years old with glioma. The sequencing here drew on PBMCs, taken from a glioma patient treated with radiotherapy, temozolomide or both. Here the CDR3 reads CASSAWTSSYNSPLHF. The CDR3 DNA is TGCGCCAGCAGCGCCTGGACAAGCTCCTATAATTCACCCCTCCACTTT. Full variable domain (remainder filled in from reference TRBV5-1 and TRBJ1-6): KAGVTQTPRYLIKTRGQQVTLSCSPISGHRSVSWYQQTPGQGLQFLFEYFSETQRNKGNFPGRFSGRQFSNSRSEMNVSTLELGDSALYLCASSAWTSSYNSPLHFGNGTRLTVT.